These T cell receptor beta chains were read from a single sample in a study of T cells in Graves' hyperthyroidism and ophthalmopathy. TCRdb called the multiplex PCR reads again in MiXCR, with one record for every CDR3 protein. The sample has approximately 410,000 distinct CDR3 sequences; approximately 15% are singletons. The sample taken for sequencing was blood. The receptors derive from a woman younger than 30 with Graves' hyperthyroidism. Both conserved end residues are part of each CDR3. The order of the fields is V gene, clone size, D gene, J gene, CDR3 DNA, CDR3 protein. A D gene is named only where the DNA matches it firmly. Some rows have no size entry. The others give once, few or many, or a class for an expanded clone.

TRBV27	.	TRBD2	TRBJ2-7	TGTGCCAGCAGTTTATACGGGCTAGCGGGGGGCTCCTACGAGCAGTACTTC	CASSLYGLAGGSYEQYF
TRBV6-1	many	.	TRBJ1-2	TGTGCCAGCAGCCTAGGCTGGACAGAAGAAAGGAGAGGCTACACCTTC	CASSLGWTEERRGYTF
TRBV7-2	.	.	TRBJ1-4	TGTGCCAGCAGCTCCTCATACAGGGTATATGAAAAACTGTTTTTT	CASSSSYRVYEKLFF
TRBV28	many	.	TRBJ2-5	TGTGCCAGCAGTAGTCCAACAGTCGGCCAAGAGACCCAGTACTTC	CASSSPTVGQETQYF
TRBV6-1	.	.	TRBJ1-4	TGTGCCAGCAGCCCCCTTGGGGGGGGCGCTAACGCCAGGGGTAATGAAAAACTGTTTTTT	CASSPLGGGANARGNEKLFF
TRBV11-2	.	.	TRBJ2-2	TGTGCCAGCAGGAGCGGCGGGGAGCTGTTTTTT	CASRSGGELFF
TRBV5-5	.	.	TRBJ1-3	TGTGCCAGCAGCTTAGCGTTACGGGGCTCTGGAAACACCATATATTTT	CASSLALRGSGNTIYF
TRBV7-3	many	.	TRBJ2-2	TGTGCCAGCAGCCCAACCCCCACCGGGGAGCTGTTTTTT	CASSPTPTGELFF
TRBV7-9	many	.	TRBJ2-7	TGTGCCAGCGGCTCACTGGACAGATTCTACGAGCAGTACTTC	CASGSLDRFYEQYF
TRBV5-6	many	.	TRBJ2-2	TGTGCCAGTGCGCTCAGGCGTCGAGCCACCGGGGAGCTGTTTTTT	CASALRRRATGELFF
TRBV6-1	.	TRBD2	TRBJ2-7	TGTGCCAGCAGTGAACCGGGACTAGCGGGGAACTCCTACGAGCAGTACTTC	CASSEPGLAGNSYEQYF
TRBV12-3/TRBV12-4	many	TRBD1	TRBJ1-5	TGTGCCAGCCTCGGACAGGGTCATCAGCCCCAGCATTTT	CASLGQGHQPQHF
TRBV19	many	.	TRBJ1-2	TGTGCCAGTAGTTTAGGGACCTCTTCCGGCTACACCTTC	CASSLGTSSGYTF
TRBV14	.	TRBD2	TRBJ2-3	TGTGCCAGCAGCCAAGATTTCGTAGCGGGAGACACAGATACGCAGTATTTT	CASSQDFVAGDTDTQYF
TRBV10-1	.	TRBD2	TRBJ2-7	TGCGCCAGCAGTGAAAGTGGCGGGAGGGTGCAGTACTTC	CASSESGGRVQYF
TRBV20-1	many	TRBD2	TRBJ2-1	TGCAGTGCTAGGGGACTAGCTAGCAATGAGCAGTTCTTC	CSARGLASNEQFF